Listed below are T cell receptor beta chains from one sample, sequenced in a study of T-cell reconstitution after alpha-beta-depleted transplantation in children. TCRdb reprocessed the PCR reads via MiXCR and lists one record per CDR3 protein. The repertoire includes 500,000 or so distinct CDR3 sequences, 30% to 35% of them detected once, and 2% to 3% sits in the top ten. Material: PBMCs from the stem cell graft donor, obtained from the stem cell graft. The origin of the receptors is a human donor who donated a stem cell graft to a child with aplastic anemia. CDR3s include the opening cysteine and the closing phenylalanine or tryptophan. Each record gives: V gene, J gene, D gene, clone size, CDR3 DNA, CDR3 protein. The D gene is left open where the match is weak. Clone size is stated in some rows and not others, as once, few, many or a class when expanded.

>TRBV5-1|TRBJ2-1|TRBD2|-
TGCGCCAGCAGAGGGGGACTAGCGGGAGTAGTCAGTGAGCAGTTCTTC
CASRGGLAGVVSEQFF
>TRBV5-1|TRBJ2-7|-|-
TGCGCCAGCCGTAGGTGGGAGTCGGGCGAGCAGTACTTC
CASRRWESGEQYF
>TRBV10-3|TRBJ1-2|-|-
TGTGCCATCGGGACGACAGGCGCTTCTAACTATGGCTACACCTTC
CAIGTTGASNYGYTF
>TRBV9|TRBJ2-1|-|-
TGTGCCAGCAGCGTATCTGAAGCGGACTCCTACAATGAGCAGTTCTTC
CASSVSEADSYNEQFF
>TRBV18|TRBJ2-5|-|few
TGTGCCAGCGCAGAATCCTCCATAGAGACCCAGTACTTC
CASAESSIETQYF
>TRBV6-5|TRBJ2-7|-|-
TGTGCCAGCAGTTACTGGGGCGCGCAGTACTTC
CASSYWGAQYF
>TRBV4-3|TRBJ2-1|-|-
TGCGCCAGCAGCCGGACAAAGCTCAATGAGCAGTTCTTC
CASSRTKLNEQFF
>TRBV12-3/TRBV12-4|TRBJ2-2|-|few
TGTGCCAGCAGTTTAGGGGTCCAGTCCACCGGGGAGCTGTTTTTT
CASSLGVQSTGELFF
>TRBV7-9|TRBJ2-1|-|-
TGTGCCAGCAGCCCAGCGGGTACCCACTCCTACAATGAGCAGTTCTTC
CASSPAGTHSYNEQFF
>TRBV29-1|TRBJ1-5|-|-
TGCAGCGTTCGTGAAGGTAACAATCAGCCCCAGCATTTT
CSVREGNNQPQHF
>TRBV20-1|TRBJ2-7|-|few
TGCAGTGCTTCTGCGGGGGCGGGCGAGCAGTACTTC
CSASAGAGEQYF
>TRBV7-2|TRBJ1-1|-|few
TGTGCCAGCAGCTTATTTTACGGATTGAACACTGAAGCTTTCTTT
CASSLFYGLNTEAFF
>TRBV4-3|TRBJ1-2|-|-
TGCGCCAGCAGCCAAGATTTGGTTTATAGTGGCTACACCTTC
CASSQDLVYSGYTF
>TRBV5-1|TRBJ2-2|-|few
TGCGCCAGCAGGGTCGCCACTAGCTCCACCGGGGAGCTGTTTTTT
CASRVATSSTGELFF
>TRBV10-3|TRBJ1-5|-|few
TGTGCCATCAGTGAGTCGACGGGGGGGAGCAATCAGCCCCAGCATTTT
CAISESTGGSNQPQHF
>TRBV6-2/TRBV6-3|TRBJ2-7|TRBD2|-
TGTGCCAGCAGCACACAAGCGGGAGGCGAGCAGTACTTC
CASSTQAGGEQYF
>TRBV7-6|TRBJ2-1|-|few
TGTGCCAGCAGCTCCCAGGGGACGGTTAATGAGCAGTTCTTC
CASSSQGTVNEQFF
>TRBV11-3|TRBJ1-2|-|-
TGTGCCAGCAGCCCCGGGACTTTTTATGGCTACACCTTC
CASSPGTFYGYTF
>TRBV30|TRBJ1-2|-|few
TGTGCCTGGAGTGTGGGGGGCAGGTATGGCTACACCTTC
CAWSVGGRYGYTF
>TRBV5-1|TRBJ1-5|TRBD1|few
TGCGCCAGCAGCTCAACGGGACAGGGGGATCAGCCCCAGCATTTT
CASSSTGQGDQPQHF
>TRBV9|TRBJ2-1|-|few
TGTGCCAGCAGCGAAAGGGCCCCAAGTGGCAATGAGCAGTTCTTC
CASSERAPSGNEQFF
>TRBV14|TRBJ2-1|TRBD1|many
TGTGCCAGCAGCCAAGCCTCGACAGGGTCCAATGAGCAGTTCTTC
CASSQASTGSNEQFF
>TRBV5-1|TRBJ2-2|TRBD2|few
TGCGCCAGCAGGGAGCGGGATTACGGGGAGCTGTTTTTT
CASRERDYGELFF
>TRBV27|TRBJ2-3|TRBD1|few
TGTGCCAGCAGTCCCTTGGACAGGTTGGATACGCAGTATTTT
CASSPLDRLDTQYF
>TRBV12-3/TRBV12-4|TRBJ2-5|-|-
TGTGCCAGCCTGGCAGTCGGAGAGACCCAGTACTTC
CASLAVGETQYF
>TRBV18|TRBJ1-2|-|many
TGTGCCAGCTCACCAGCCCTTGCGGCTGGGTATGGCTACACCTTC
CASSPALAAGYGYTF
>TRBV5-6|TRBJ2-5|-|-
TGTGCCAGCAGCTCATCCATTGGGACCCAGTACTTC
CASSSSIGTQYF
>TRBV3-1|TRBJ2-7|-|-
TGTGCCAGCAGCCCAGGGGCGGGATTCGGATACGAGCAGTACTTC
CASSPGAGFGYEQYF
>TRBV15|TRBJ2-5|-|-
TGTGCCACCGCAATTGGCGGGATTGAGACCCAGTACTTC
CATAIGGIETQYF
>TRBV28|TRBJ2-7|TRBD1|-
TGTGCCAGCAGTCGGACTTCCGGGACAGGGGTCCACGAGCAGTACTTC
CASSRTSGTGVHEQYF
>TRBV5-1|TRBJ2-1|TRBD2|-
TGCGCCAGCAGCTCTGCCGGACTAGCGATCTACAATGAGCAGTTCTTC
CASSSAGLAIYNEQFF
>TRBV29-1|TRBJ2-2|-|-
TGCAGCGTTGGACTACCTGCTAACACCGGGGAGCTGTTTTTT
CSVGLPANTGELFF